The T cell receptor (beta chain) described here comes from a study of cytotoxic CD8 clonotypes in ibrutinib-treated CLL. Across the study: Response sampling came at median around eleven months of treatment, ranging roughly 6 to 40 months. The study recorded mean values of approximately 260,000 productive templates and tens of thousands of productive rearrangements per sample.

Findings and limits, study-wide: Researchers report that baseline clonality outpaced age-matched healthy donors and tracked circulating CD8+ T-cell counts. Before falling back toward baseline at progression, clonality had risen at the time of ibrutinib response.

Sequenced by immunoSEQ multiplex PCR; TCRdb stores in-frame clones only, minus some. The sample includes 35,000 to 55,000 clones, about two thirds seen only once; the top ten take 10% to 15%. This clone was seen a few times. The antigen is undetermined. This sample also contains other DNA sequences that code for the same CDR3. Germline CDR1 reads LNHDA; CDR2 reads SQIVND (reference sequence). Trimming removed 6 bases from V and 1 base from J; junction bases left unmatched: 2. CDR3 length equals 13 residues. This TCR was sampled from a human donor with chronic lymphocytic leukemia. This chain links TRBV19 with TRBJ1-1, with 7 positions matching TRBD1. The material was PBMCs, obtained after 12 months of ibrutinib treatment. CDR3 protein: CASSWTGNTEAFF. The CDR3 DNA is TGTGCCAGTAGCTGGACAGGGAACACTGAAGCTTTCTTT.